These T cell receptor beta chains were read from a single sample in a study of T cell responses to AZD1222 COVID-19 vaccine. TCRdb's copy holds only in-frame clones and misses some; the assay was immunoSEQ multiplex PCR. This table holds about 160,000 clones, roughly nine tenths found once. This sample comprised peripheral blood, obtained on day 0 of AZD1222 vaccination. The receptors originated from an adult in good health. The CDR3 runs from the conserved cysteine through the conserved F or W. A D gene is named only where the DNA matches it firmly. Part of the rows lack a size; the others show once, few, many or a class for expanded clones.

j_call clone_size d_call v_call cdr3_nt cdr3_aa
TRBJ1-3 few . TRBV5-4 TGTGCCAGCAGCTTGGGGGGGGTGGGAAACACCATATATTTT CASSLGGVGNTIYF
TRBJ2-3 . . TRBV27 TGTGCCAGCAGTTTGACAGTAACAGATACGCAGTATTTT CASSLTVTDTQYF
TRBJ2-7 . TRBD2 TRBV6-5 TGTGCCAGCAGTTACGAGAGGGGGGGACTAGCGGGCGAGCAGTACTTC CASSYERGGLAGEQYF
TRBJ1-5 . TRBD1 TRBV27 TGTGCCAGCAGTTCTGGACAGGGAATTAATCAGCCCCAGCATTTT CASSSGQGINQPQHF
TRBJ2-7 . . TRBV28 TGTGCCAGCAGGGACTTTGGGGGACAAGGCTACGAGCAGTACTTC CASRDFGGQGYEQYF
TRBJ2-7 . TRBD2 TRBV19 TGTGCCGCTAGCGGGTCCCCCTACGAGCAGTACTTC CAASGSPYEQYF
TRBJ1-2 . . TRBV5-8 TGTGCCAGCAGCGGGACGACAGGATGGAATGGCTACACCTTC CASSGTTGWNGYTF
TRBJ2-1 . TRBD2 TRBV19 TGTGCCAGTGGACTAGCGGGGGCCTATGAGCAGTTCTTC CASGLAGAYEQFF
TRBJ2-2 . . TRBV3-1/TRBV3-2 TGTGCCAGCAGCCAGGAATACGCCGGGGAGCTGTTTTTT CASSQEYAGELFF
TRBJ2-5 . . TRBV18 TGTGCCAGCTCACCAGCCGAGACCCAGTACTTC CASSPAETQYF
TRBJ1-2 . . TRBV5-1 TGCGCCAGCAGCTTGGAAGGGGATTATGGCTACACCTTC CASSLEGDYGYTF
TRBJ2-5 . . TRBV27 TGTGCCAGCAGTTTGCGGGGTAGGGAGACCCAGTACTTC CASSLRGRETQYF
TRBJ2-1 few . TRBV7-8 TGTGCCAGCAGTCCCCACGACAGGCAAGCCTCCTACAATGAGCAGTTCTTC CASSPHDRQASYNEQFF
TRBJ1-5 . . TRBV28 TGTGCCAGCAGTTTTGCGGGGGCCCAGCATTTT CASSFAGAQHF
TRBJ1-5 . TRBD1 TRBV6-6 TGTGCCAGCAGTCCAGGACAGGGTTCCTTTTATAGCAATCAGCCCCAGCATTTT CASSPGQGSFYSNQPQHF
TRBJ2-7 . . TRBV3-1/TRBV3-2 TGTGCCAGCAGCCCTCTCGTTACCGCCTACGAGCAGTACTTC CASSPLVTAYEQYF
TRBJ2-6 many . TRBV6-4 TGTGCCAGCAGTAAAGGACGGGGCTCTGGGGCCAACGTCCTGACTTTC CASSKGRGSGANVLTF
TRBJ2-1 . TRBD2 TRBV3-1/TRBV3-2 TGTGCCAGCAGCCAAGGCGGGGGGCTCTATGAGCAGTTCTTC CASSQGGGLYEQFF
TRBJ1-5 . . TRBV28 TGTGCCAGCAGTTTATTACAGGGTAGCAATCAGCCCCAGCATTTT CASSLLQGSNQPQHF
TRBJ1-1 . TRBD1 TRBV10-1 TGCGCCAGCAGTGAGTCTGGGACAGCGAACACTGAAGCTTTCTTT CASSESGTANTEAFF
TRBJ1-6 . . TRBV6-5 TGTGCCAGCAGTTACTCCGGACAGAATAATTCACCCCTCCACTTT CASSYSGQNNSPLHF
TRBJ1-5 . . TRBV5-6 TGTGCCAGCAGCGAAAACCGGGGGGCTGGCAATCAGCCCCAGCATTTT CASSENRGAGNQPQHF
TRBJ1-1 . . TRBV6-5 TGTGCCAGCAGTTGGGGACGCAACACTGAAGCTTTCTTT CASSWGRNTEAFF
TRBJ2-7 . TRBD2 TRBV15 TGTGCCACCAGCAGATCCGGGACTAGCTTCGAGCAGTACTTC CATSRSGTSFEQYF
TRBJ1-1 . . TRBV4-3 TGCGCCAGCAGCCCTAGGACACCGAACACTGAAGCTTTCTTT CASSPRTPNTEAFF
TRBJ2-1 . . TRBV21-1 TGTGCCAGCAGCAAAGACAAGCGGGGGGGCTACAATGAGCAGTTCTTC CASSKDKRGGYNEQFF